This is a list of T cell receptor beta chains from one sample in a study of OX40 agonist ivuxolimab in advanced cancers. Data came from immunoSEQ multiplex PCR; TCRdb stores just in-frame clones and leaves some out. Of about 7,300 clones listed, over 80% were seen once; the top ten hold around four fifths. The material was CD4+ or CD8+ T cells sorted from blood, obtained in a trial of the OX40 agonist ivuxolimab. The receptors derive from an adult with an advanced solid tumor such as melanoma, head and neck, liver or kidney cancer. Both conserved end residues are part of each CDR3. A D gene is named only where the DNA matches it firmly. The size of a clone is reported for some rows only, either as once, few or many, or as a class for expanded clones.

V	D	J	size	CDR3	DNA
TRBV12-2	.	TRBJ2-5	.	CASRPGTLGETQYF	TGTGCAAGTCGCCCCGGGACGCTGGGCGAGACCCAGTACTTC
TRBV19	.	TRBJ1-5	large	CASRGTDSNQPQHF	TGTGCCAGTAGGGGGACGGATAGCAATCAGCCCCAGCATTTT
TRBV6-1	TRBD1	TRBJ1-2	once	CASAQGGNGYTF	TGTGCCAGCGCACAGGGGGGAAATGGCTACACCTTC
TRBV18	.	TRBJ1-2	.	CASSPATVSYGYTF	TGTGCCAGCTCACCGGCGACAGTGTCCTATGGCTACACCTTC
TRBV28	.	TRBJ2-7	.	CASPSADFGCYEQYF	TGTGCCAGCCCATCCGCGGACTTTGGGTGCTACGAGCAGTACTTC
TRBV4-1	TRBD1	TRBJ2-7	.	CASSQVPPGQGTYEQYF	TGCGCCAGCAGCCAAGTCCCCCCGGGACAGGGTACCTACGAGCAGTACTTC
TRBV19	TRBD1	TRBJ2-1	once	CASRETGGTVNEQFF	TGTGCCAGTAGGGAGACAGGGGGAACGGTCAATGAGCAGTTCTTC
TRBV27	.	TRBJ1-5	.	CASSLGGAGQPQHF	TGTGCCAGCAGTTTGGGCGGCGCGGGTCAGCCCCAGCATTTT
TRBV10-3	.	TRBJ2-5	.	CAISGAYQETQYF	TGTGCCATCAGTGGGGCCTATCAAGAGACCCAGTACTTC
TRBV29-1	.	TRBJ1-1	few	CSVVGAEAFF	TGCAGCGTCGTGGGGGCTGAAGCTTTCTTT
TRBV6-4	.	TRBJ1-2	medium-sized	CASSVPAGPPGYGYTF	TGTGCCAGCAGTGTGCCTGCGGGGCCACCTGGCTATGGCTACACCTTC
TRBV27	.	TRBJ1-5	.	CASSLGGGSNQPQHF	TGTGCCAGCAGTTTAGGAGGGGGGAGCAATCAGCCCCAGCATTTT
TRBV27	.	TRBJ2-5	.	CASRTIDQTEQETQYF	TGTGCCAGCAGAACAATTGATCAGACAGAGCAAGAGACCCAGTACTTC
TRBV30	.	TRBJ1-2	once	CAWSRGTGGDGYTF	TGTGCCTGGAGTAGAGGGACGGGGGGTGATGGCTACACCTTC
TRBV6-5	.	TRBJ2-7	.	CASSHAGGGYEQYF	TGTGCCAGCAGTCACGCAGGGGGAGGCTACGAGCAGTACTTC
TRBV27	TRBD2	TRBJ2-4	.	CASSLLAGGGKNIQYF	TGTGCCAGCAGTTTACTAGCGGGGGGGGGCAAAAACATTCAGTACTTC
TRBV7-2	TRBD2	TRBJ2-1	.	CASSLSSGGPKNEQFF	TGTGCCAGCAGCTTATCTAGCGGGGGCCCCAAGAATGAGCAGTTCTTC
TRBV10-1	.	TRBJ2-3	.	CASSEGETTDTQYF	TGCGCCAGCAGTGAGGGAGAGACCACAGATACGCAGTATTTT
TRBV11-2	.	TRBJ1-2	.	CASSLVGRDPWGYGYTF	TGTGCCAGCAGCCTAGTAGGCCGCGACCCCTGGGGCTATGGCTACACCTTC
TRBV7-6	.	TRBJ2-3	.	CASSLGPGDTQYF	TGTGCCAGCAGCTTGGGTCCCGGAGATACGCAGTATTTT
TRBV7-2	TRBD1	TRBJ1-6	.	CASSLAPTGGLSDNSPLHF	TGTGCCAGCAGCTTAGCCCCGACAGGGGGCTTATCGGACAATTCACCCCTCCACTTT
TRBV30	.	TRBJ1-5	.	CAWSVRTGLHNQPQHF	TGTGCCTGGAGTGTAAGGACGGGACTGCACAATCAGCCCCAGCATTTT
TRBV6-1	.	TRBJ1-1	once	CASSELGAMNTEAFF	TGTGCCAGCAGTGAACTGGGGGCAATGAACACTGAAGCTTTCTTT
TRBV6-5	.	TRBJ1-2	.	CASSMVGATGYTF	TGTGCCAGCAGCATGGTAGGGGCTACGGGCTACACCTTC
TRBV2	TRBD2	TRBJ2-2	.	CASKASGESGELFF	TGTGCCAGCAAGGCTAGCGGGGAGAGCGGGGAGCTGTTTTTT
TRBV5-1	.	TRBJ2-5	.	CASSWGWGIEETQYF	TGCGCCAGCAGCTGGGGTTGGGGGATCGAGGAGACCCAGTACTTC
TRBV13	TRBD1	TRBJ2-7	once	CASSSHVDRGRNEQYF	TGTGCCAGCAGCTCCCACGTGGACAGGGGGCGAAACGAGCAGTACTTC
TRBV7-9	.	TRBJ1-2	.	CASSLGDRPYGYTF	TGTGCCAGCAGCTTGGGCGACAGGCCCTATGGCTACACCTTC
TRBV2	.	TRBJ2-1	.	CASSDNVGGFIDEQFF	TGTGCCAGCAGCGACAACGTGGGGGGCTTTATCGATGAGCAGTTCTTC